This T cell receptor (beta chain) was found in a study of T-cell reconstitution after alpha-beta-depleted transplantation in children. Study-wide points: Diversity of TCRbeta at day 60 was high in some patients, arising from surviving recipient T cells and thymic progenitors.

Unique molecular identifiers were used in preparing the TCRbeta library. TCRdb re-analysed the PCR reads in MiXCR, keeping a single row per CDR3 protein. The profile shows around 960,000 distinct CDR3 sequences, roughly 29% of them singletons. Germline V CDR1 and CDR2: MNHEY, SMNVEV (reference sequence). V was shortened by 5 bases and J by 0 bases, with 15 bases between the two germline ends. The CDR3 consists of 16 residues. Of note for this clonotype: Its antigen is unidentified.

This chain connects TRBV27 to TRBJ2-3, with D hard to call. The sample was PBMCs, mostly from graft donor cells, taken 360 days after TCRalphabeta/CD19-depleted stem cell transplant. The source of this sequence is a boy under two years old who had a stem cell transplant for SCID, so the T cells may come from the graft donor. The CDR3 DNA reads as TGTGCCAGCAGTACCGCTAGGATTACTAGCACAGATACGCAGTATTTT. It yields the protein CASSTARITSTDTQYF.